These T cell receptor beta chains were read from a single sample in a study of blood T cell repertoires in COVID-19. Profiling relied on immunoSEQ multiplex PCR, and the TCRdb table lists in-frame clones only, not all of them. The sample carries 160,000 or so clones, approximately 80% recorded once. The sequenced material came from peripheral blood. Source of these receptors: a human donor in a cohort sampled during active COVID-19. Each CDR3 is given with its conserved first and last residue. A D gene is named only where the DNA matches it firmly. The listing skips clone size in some rows; elsewhere it reads once, few, many or a size class.

CDR3 DNA	CDR3 protein	V gene	D gene	clone size	J gene
TGTGCCAGCAGCTTACAGGGGGCTTATAATGAGCAGTTCTTC	CASSLQGAYNEQFF	TRBV7-9	TRBD1	-	TRBJ2-1
TGTGCCACCAGGGGGGGGGCCTTCTACAATGAGCAGTTCTTC	CATRGGAFYNEQFF	TRBV15	-	once	TRBJ2-1
TGTGCCAGCAGTTACTCTGCCGGACAGAATGAAAAACTGTTTTTT	CASSYSAGQNEKLFF	TRBV6-6	-	-	TRBJ1-4
TGCAGCGTTCGAAAGGGACAGGGGGCCGAGCAGTACTTC	CSVRKGQGAEQYF	TRBV29-1	TRBD1	-	TRBJ2-7
TGTGCCAGCACCCTGGGGGCTAGGTCGAACACTGAAGCTTTCTTT	CASTLGARSNTEAFF	TRBV28	-	once	TRBJ1-1
TGTGCCAGCATTGAGACAGGGGCCTGGGGCAGAGGCTACACCTTC	CASIETGAWGRGYTF	TRBV28	TRBD1	-	TRBJ1-2
TGTGCCAGCAGCCAATCGGTAGCGAACACTGAAGCTTTCTTT	CASSQSVANTEAFF	TRBV16	-	-	TRBJ1-1
TGTGCCAGCTCACCACCAGGGGGTCCCTACGAGCAGTACTTC	CASSPPGGPYEQYF	TRBV18	-	-	TRBJ2-7
TGTGCCAGCAGCCTACAGGGAAATGGTGAAAAACTGTTTTTT	CASSLQGNGEKLFF	TRBV3-1/TRBV3-2	-	-	TRBJ1-4
TGTGCCACAAGACAGGTTGATGGTTCACCCCTCCACTTT	CATRQVDGSPLHF	TRBV19	-	-	TRBJ1-6
TGTGCCAGCAGTTTAGGGACAGGGGGGTTGGCGGCTGGAAACACCATATATTTT	CASSLGTGGLAAGNTIYF	TRBV28	TRBD1	-	TRBJ1-3
TGTGCCAGCAGTGAAGTGGAGACAGCCATGAACACTGAAGCTTTCTTT	CASSEVETAMNTEAFF	TRBV6-1	-	-	TRBJ1-1
TGCGCCAGAAAATGCGACAGGGAAGGGACTGAAGCTTTCTTT	CARKCDREGTEAFF	TRBV10-1	TRBD1	-	TRBJ1-1
TGTGCCACCAGTGTCCTTTGGGCAGGGCGAGGCTACACCTTC	CATSVLWAGRGYTF	TRBV24-1	-	-	TRBJ1-2
TGTGCCAGCAGCTCCGGGACTAGCGGGGGGGGAGAGACCCAGTACTTC	CASSSGTSGGGETQYF	TRBV3-1/TRBV3-2	TRBD2	-	TRBJ2-5
TGTGCCAGCATCCCATCAGGGACAGACAACCAAGAGACCCAGTACTTC	CASIPSGTDNQETQYF	TRBV6-2/TRBV6-3	TRBD1	-	TRBJ2-5
TGTGCCAGTAGTCCCCCGGACAGGGGGAGGCTGGAGCAGTACTTC	CASSPPDRGRLEQYF	TRBV19	TRBD1	-	TRBJ2-7
TGTGCCAGCAGTTTATCGGGGGGGGATTATAGCAATCAGCCCCAGCATTTT	CASSLSGGDYSNQPQHF	TRBV27	-	-	TRBJ1-5
TGCGCCAGCAGCCAAGGGGACAGGGCGGCTAACTATGGCTACACCTTC	CASSQGDRAANYGYTF	TRBV4-3	TRBD1	-	TRBJ1-2
TGTGCCAGCAGTTCTGGGCGCGAGCAGTACTTC	CASSSGREQYF	TRBV28	-	few	TRBJ2-7
TGTGCCAGCAGCCCGGACAGGGGAAGTGGCTACACCTTC	CASSPDRGSGYTF	TRBV7-2	TRBD1	few	TRBJ1-2
TGTGCCAGCAGTGAACAGGGGGAGGCCTACGAGCAGTACTTC	CASSEQGEAYEQYF	TRBV25-1	-	many	TRBJ2-7
TGTGCCAGCAGAGGGGGGGGAGGGTTTAATTCACCCCTCCACTTT	CASRGGGGFNSPLHF	TRBV2	-	-	TRBJ1-6
TGTGCCAGCAGCTTAGACAGGGATAACTATGGCTACACCTTC	CASSLDRDNYGYTF	TRBV11-3	-	-	TRBJ1-2
TGTGCCAGCAGCGTAGATTCCTTCGGACGGGGCGAGCAGTACTTC	CASSVDSFGRGEQYF	TRBV9	-	-	TRBJ2-7
TGTGCCAGCAGCCCAGACAGGGGCAACCAGCCCCAGCATTTT	CASSPDRGNQPQHF	TRBV7-6	TRBD1	-	TRBJ1-5
TGTGCCAGCAGCTTGAGAGCGGGAGGGCCAAAAGATACGCAGTATTTT	CASSLRAGGPKDTQYF	TRBV5-5	TRBD2	once	TRBJ2-3
TGTGCCAGCAGTTTAGGCGCTATCTACGAGCAGTACTTC	CASSLGAIYEQYF	TRBV12-3/TRBV12-4	-	few	TRBJ2-7
TGTGCCAGCAGTGAGGGGGACAGGAGCCCCTACGAGCAGTACTTC	CASSEGDRSPYEQYF	TRBV6-1	TRBD1	-	TRBJ2-7
TGTGCCAGCAGCACAGACAGACCCACAGATACGCAGTATTTT	CASSTDRPTDTQYF	TRBV7-2	-	-	TRBJ2-3
TGTGCCAGCAGTGACCTAGCGAGCTCCTACAATGAGCAGTTCTTC	CASSDLASSYNEQFF	TRBV6-4	-	few	TRBJ2-1
TGTGCCGCCGCCTCCGGGACTAGCGGAGCAAAGCACTTC	CAAASGTSGAKHF	TRBV19	TRBD2	-	TRBJ2-7
TGTGCCAGCAGTTGGGACAGGGGGACTGGCTACACCTTC	CASSWDRGTGYTF	TRBV6-5	TRBD1	-	TRBJ1-2
TGTGCCAGCAGCGGACAGGCGACATACGAGCAGTACTTC	CASSGQATYEQYF	TRBV5-6	TRBD1	-	TRBJ2-7
TGTGCCAGCACCCCGTACAGGACCTACAATGAGCAGTTCTTC	CASTPYRTYNEQFF	TRBV6-5	-	-	TRBJ2-1
TGCGCCAGCAGCTTGGGAGAGAACACTGAAGCTTTCTTT	CASSLGENTEAFF	TRBV5-1	-	few	TRBJ1-1
TGTGCCAGCGGAAGTCTTGCGGGCTCTGGGGCCAACGTCCTGACTTTC	CASGSLAGSGANVLTF	TRBV27	-	-	TRBJ2-6
TGTGCCAGCAGTGAAATGACTAGCGGGGGGCTGGAGACCCAGTACTTC	CASSEMTSGGLETQYF	TRBV6-1	TRBD2	once	TRBJ2-5
TGTGCCAGCAGCCGAAGCGGGGGCGAGCAGTACTTC	CASSRSGGEQYF	TRBV13	TRBD2	-	TRBJ2-7
TGCGCCAGCAACAGCGGGGGGCCCTACAATGAGCAGTTCTTC	CASNSGGPYNEQFF	TRBV5-1	TRBD2	-	TRBJ2-1
TGCGCCAGCAGTGAGTCGACCCCGGACAGGGGCATCTACGAGCAGTACTTC	CASSESTPDRGIYEQYF	TRBV10-1	TRBD1	few	TRBJ2-7
TGTGCCAGCAGTTATGGGCGGCAGGGGAACACTGAAGCTTTCTTT	CASSYGRQGNTEAFF	TRBV6-2/TRBV6-3	-	-	TRBJ1-1
TGTGCCAGTAGTGTACTGACAGGGAATAATCAGCCCCAGCATTTT	CASSVLTGNNQPQHF	TRBV19	TRBD1	-	TRBJ1-5
TGTGCCAGCCGTAGACTTTTGCAAGAGACCCAGTACTTC	CASRRLLQETQYF	TRBV27	-	-	TRBJ2-5
TGCGCCAGCAGCCTTGACCGAGGTGTGAACACTGAAGCTTTCTTT	CASSLDRGVNTEAFF	TRBV4-3	-	-	TRBJ1-1
TGTGCCAGCAGTTCTCAGGGACAACAAGAGACCCAGTACTTC	CASSSQGQQETQYF	TRBV27	-	-	TRBJ2-5
TGTGCCAGCAGCCGGGGGACAGGGGGATACGAGCAGTACTTC	CASSRGTGGYEQYF	TRBV7-9	TRBD1	-	TRBJ2-7
TGTGCTAGTGCCCCGGTAGGAACAGGCGGTAACACTGAAGCTTTCTTT	CASAPVGTGGNTEAFF	TRBV12-5	-	-	TRBJ1-1
TGCGCCAGCAGCCAAGATACCCTAGCGGGTTCCTACGAGCAGTACTTC	CASSQDTLAGSYEQYF	TRBV4-1	TRBD2	-	TRBJ2-7
TGTGCCAGCAGCGATGGCCGAAGAATAAATACGCAGTATTTT	CASSDGRRINTQYF	TRBV7-8	-	-	TRBJ2-3
TGTGCCAGCAGCGTAGTTGGGACTAGCGGGAGGGCCGGTGAGACCCAGTACTTC	CASSVVGTSGRAGETQYF	TRBV9	TRBD2	-	TRBJ2-5
TGTGCCAGCAGCTTCCAGGACACCTCCTACGAGCAGTACTTC	CASSFQDTSYEQYF	TRBV7-9	-	-	TRBJ2-7
TGCAGCGGGAGCGAACTAGCCTATGAGCAGTTCTTC	CSGSELAYEQFF	TRBV29-1	-	few	TRBJ2-1
TGTGCTAGCAGCTTAGAGGGGCCGGTTTTAGGGACCCAGTACTTC	CASSLEGPVLGTQYF	TRBV7-7	-	-	TRBJ2-5
TGTGCCAGCAGCCAGGAACAAGAGACCCAGTACTTC	CASSQEQETQYF	TRBV13	-	-	TRBJ2-5
TGTGCCAGCACCCGGGGGTCTGGCAGGACCAATCAGCCCCAGCATTTT	CASTRGSGRTNQPQHF	TRBV7-9	-	-	TRBJ1-5
TGTGCCAGCAGATCCGGGACAGGGTCCTACGAGCAGTACTTC	CASRSGTGSYEQYF	TRBV5-5	TRBD1	-	TRBJ2-7